The rows below give T cell receptor beta chains drawn from one sample of a study of OX40 agonist ivuxolimab in advanced cancers. The repertoire was sequenced with immunoSEQ multiplex PCR; TCRdb's copy has only in-frame clones and lacks some. Among more than 45,000 clones listed, about 88% were seen once. Sequences were derived from CD4+ or CD8+ T cells sorted from blood, sampled in a trial of the OX40 agonist ivuxolimab. The source is an adult with an advanced solid tumor such as melanoma, head and neck, liver or kidney cancer. CDR3s include the opening cysteine and the closing phenylalanine or tryptophan. Each record gives: clone size, J gene, D gene, V gene, CDR3 protein, CDR3 DNA. D genes are given only for firm matches. Clone size is not always given. Where it is, it says once, few, many or a class for expanded clones.

NA	TRBJ1-1	NA	TRBV27	CASSFSHRTEAFF	TGTGCCAGCAGTTTCTCCCATAGGACTGAAGCTTTCTTT
NA	TRBJ2-5	NA	TRBV11-2	CASSSTRVGGKETQYF	TGTGCCAGCAGCTCGACCAGGGTTGGGGGGAAGGAGACCCAGTACTTC
NA	TRBJ2-7	TRBD1	TRBV11-2	CASSSGQVSYEQYF	TGTGCCAGCAGCTCCGGACAGGTCTCCTACGAGCAGTACTTC
NA	TRBJ1-2	TRBD1	TRBV7-9	CASSSLGTGAYSNYGYTF	TGTGCCAGCAGCTCCCTCGGGACAGGAGCGTACTCCAACTATGGCTACACCTTC
NA	TRBJ2-7	TRBD1	TRBV29-1	CSVGTVYEQYF	TGCAGCGTCGGGACAGTCTACGAGCAGTACTTC
NA	TRBJ2-3	NA	TRBV27	CASSLRGSGRGADTQYF	TGTGCCAGCAGTTTAAGAGGAAGCGGAAGAGGGGCAGATACGCAGTATTTT
NA	TRBJ2-1	NA	TRBV30	CAWSVGRGGDEQFF	TGTGCCTGGAGTGTAGGGCGGGGTGGGGATGAGCAGTTCTTC
once	TRBJ2-2	NA	TRBV7-9	CASSQLVSRNTGELFF	TGTGCCAGCAGTCAATTGGTCAGCAGGAACACCGGGGAGCTGTTTTTT
NA	TRBJ2-2	NA	TRBV5-4	CASSFTGWNTGELFF	TGTGCCAGCAGCTTCACAGGCTGGAACACCGGGGAGCTGTTTTTT
NA	TRBJ2-2	NA	TRBV5-1	CASSLEGSVLGETGELFF	TGCGCCAGCAGCTTGGAAGGTTCCGTACTAGGAGAAACCGGGGAGCTGTTTTTT
NA	TRBJ2-3	TRBD2	TRBV2	CARRRLAGAGDTQYF	TGTGCCAGGCGAAGACTAGCGGGAGCTGGTGATACGCAGTATTTT
NA	TRBJ2-1	TRBD2	TRBV19	CASSIAGGPRNEQFF	TGTGCCAGTAGTATAGCGGGAGGGCCACGCAATGAGCAGTTCTTC
few	TRBJ2-3	TRBD2	TRBV13	CASSVPGTSKNTQYF	TGTGCCAGCAGTGTTCCCGGGACTAGCAAAAATACGCAGTATTTT
NA	TRBJ2-3	NA	TRBV1	CTSSPSTTSGRGGDTQYF	TGCACCAGCAGCCCCTCAACGACTAGCGGGAGGGGGGGAGATACGCAGTATTTT
NA	TRBJ2-5	TRBD2	TRBV6-1	CASSDSGRAWQETQYF	TGTGCCAGCAGTGATAGCGGGAGGGCGTGGCAAGAGACCCAGTACTTC
NA	TRBJ2-1	TRBD2	TRBV7-9	CASSLRRRGREEQFF	TGTGCCAGCAGCTTAAGGAGGCGTGGGAGGGAGGAGCAGTTCTTC
NA	TRBJ2-1	NA	TRBV30	CAWSQAGGYGSYNEQFF	TGTGCCTGGAGTCAAGCGGGTGGGTACGGGTCCTACAATGAGCAGTTCTTC
NA	TRBJ1-1	NA	TRBV4-1	CASSQDHGRTGNTEAFF	TGCGCCAGCAGCCAAGATCACGGGCGGACGGGGAACACTGAAGCTTTCTTT
NA	TRBJ1-2	NA	TRBV2	CASIDGGIYGYTF	TGTGCCAGCATTGATGGGGGCATCTATGGCTACACCTTC
NA	TRBJ2-5	NA	TRBV7-9	CASSAIHQETQYF	TGTGCCAGCAGCGCCATTCACCAAGAGACCCAGTACTTC
once	TRBJ1-1	NA	TRBV9	CASSVGRGPDTEAFF	TGTGCCAGCAGCGTAGGGCGGGGGCCAGACACTGAAGCTTTCTTT
NA	TRBJ2-1	NA	TRBV23-1	CASSQGFHNEQFF	TGCGCCAGCAGTCAGGGGTTCCACAATGAGCAGTTCTTC
NA	TRBJ1-1	NA	TRBV29-1	CSVVKTEAFF	TGCAGCGTTGTCAAAACTGAAGCTTTCTTT
NA	TRBJ1-5	NA	TRBV7-2	CASSLEQSANQPQHF	TGTGCCAGCAGCTTAGAACAGAGTGCCAATCAGCCCCAGCATTTT
NA	TRBJ1-5	TRBD1	TRBV29-1	CSAWDREGQPQHF	TGCAGCGCCTGGGACAGGGAAGGTCAGCCCCAGCATTTT
NA	TRBJ2-2	NA	TRBV5-1	CASSSDTQQTVNTGELFF	TGCGCCAGCAGCTCGGATACCCAACAGACAGTGAACACCGGGGAGCTGTTTTTT
NA	TRBJ2-3	NA	TRBV27	CASSLLRGRTDTQYF	TGTGCCAGCAGTTTATTGCGGGGAAGGACAGATACGCAGTATTTT
medium-sized	TRBJ1-2	TRBD1	TRBV11-3	CASSQGANYGYTF	TGTGCCAGCAGCCAGGGGGCTAACTATGGCTACACCTTC
NA	TRBJ1-2	TRBD1	TRBV19	CASRGTGFFPYGYTF	TGTGCCAGTAGGGGGACAGGATTCTTCCCCTATGGCTACACCTTC
NA	TRBJ2-3	NA	TRBV6-5	CASRRGEGYTDTQYF	TGTGCCAGCAGGAGGGGGGAGGGATACACAGATACGCAGTATTTT
NA	TRBJ2-2	TRBD2	TRBV27	CASSLLAGANGELFF	TGTGCCAGCAGTTTACTAGCGGGAGCGAACGGGGAGCTGTTTTTT
NA	TRBJ2-3	TRBD2	TRBV29-1	CSVDASGRTDTQYF	TGCAGCGTTGATGCTAGCGGTCGCACAGATACGCAGTATTTT
NA	TRBJ1-1	NA	TRBV19	CASSSIEGSEAFF	TGTGCCAGTAGCTCGATCGAAGGGTCTGAAGCTTTCTTT
NA	TRBJ1-1	NA	TRBV2	CASRTGAVWAEAFF	TGTGCCAGTAGAACGGGGGCTGTATGGGCTGAAGCTTTCTTT
NA	TRBJ1-1	NA	TRBV27	CASSLLGGRGNTEAFF	TGTGCCAGCAGTCTCCTGGGGGGGCGCGGGAACACTGAAGCTTTCTTT
NA	TRBJ1-1	TRBD1	TRBV28	CASSSPGQGLSEAFF	TGTGCCAGCAGTTCACCGGGACAGGGACTCTCTGAAGCTTTCTTT
NA	TRBJ1-2	NA	TRBV21-1	CASSRWTGSYGYTF	TGTGCCAGCAGCCGCTGGACAGGGTCCTATGGCTACACCTTC